A selection of T cell receptor beta chains follows, all from one sample in a study of blood T cell repertoires in COVID-19. Measured with immunoSEQ multiplex PCR; TCRdb has only the in-frame clones, and not every one. Of tens of thousands of clones listed, roughly 86% are singletons. The sequenced sample consisted of peripheral blood. Receptors were obtained from a human donor in a cohort sampled during active COVID-19. Both conserved end residues are part of each CDR3. The D gene is left open where the match is weak. Size is omitted from some rows. Given values are once, few, many or a class for expanded clones.

size: -
V: TRBV27
D: TRBD1
J: TRBJ2-1
CDR3: CASSLGDSSYNEQFF
DNA: TGTGCCAGCAGTTTAGGGGACAGCTCCTACAATGAGCAGTTCTTC

size: -
V: TRBV7-2
D: -
J: TRBJ2-5
CDR3: CASSSTWVLAGKPQETQYF
DNA: TGTGCCAGCAGCTCCACTTGGGTGTTGGCGGGAAAGCCCCAAGAGACCCAGTACTTC

size: -
V: TRBV12-3/TRBV12-4
D: TRBD1
J: TRBJ2-1
CDR3: CASSDTGGVEQFF
DNA: TGTGCCAGCAGTGACACAGGGGGAGTTGAGCAGTTCTTC

size: once
V: TRBV28
D: -
J: TRBJ2-6
CDR3: CASSHQGLGANVLTF
DNA: TGTGCCAGCAGTCATCAGGGACTGGGGGCCAACGTCCTGACTTTC

size: -
V: TRBV6-5
D: -
J: TRBJ2-2
CDR3: CASSYSRTTGELFF
DNA: TGTGCCAGCAGTTACTCCCGGACAACCGGGGAGCTGTTTTTT

size: -
V: TRBV12-3/TRBV12-4
D: -
J: TRBJ1-2
CDR3: CASSPASLYGYTF
DNA: TGTGCCAGCAGCCCCGCCTCCCTATATGGCTACACCTTC

size: -
V: TRBV3-1/TRBV3-2
D: -
J: TRBJ1-1
CDR3: CASSRQGGSFSF
DNA: TGTGCCAGCAGCCGGCAGGGTGGGTCCTTTTCTTTT

size: -
V: TRBV6-6
D: -
J: TRBJ1-3
CDR3: CASSSPVSGNTIYF
DNA: TGTGCCAGCAGCTCCCCAGTCTCTGGAAACACCATATATTTT

size: few
V: TRBV2
D: TRBD2
J: TRBJ2-2
CDR3: CASSGEQAGIGELFF
DNA: TGTGCCAGCAGTGGGGAACAAGCGGGAATCGGGGAGCTGTTTTTT

size: -
V: TRBV6-6
D: -
J: TRBJ1-5
CDR3: CASSSKSEYNQPQHF
DNA: TGTGCCAGCAGTTCCAAAAGCGAATACAATCAGCCCCAGCATTTT

size: -
V: TRBV7-7
D: TRBD2
J: TRBJ2-1
CDR3: CASSNLAGGFNEQFF
DNA: TGTGCCAGCAGCAACTTAGCGGGAGGATTCAATGAGCAGTTCTTC

size: -
V: TRBV19
D: -
J: TRBJ2-5
CDR3: CASSISGQGGETQYF
DNA: TGTGCCAGTAGTATAAGTGGACAAGGTGGGGAGACCCAGTACTTC

size: -
V: TRBV28
D: -
J: TRBJ1-1
CDR3: CASSSPTGLNTEAFF
DNA: TGTGCCAGCAGTTCCCCGACAGGATTGAACACTGAAGCTTTCTTT

size: -
V: TRBV5-1
D: TRBD2
J: TRBJ2-1
CDR3: CASSSDGLAGAYNEQFF
DNA: TGCGCCAGCAGCTCCGATGGACTAGCGGGAGCCTACAATGAGCAGTTCTTC

size: -
V: TRBV7-9
D: TRBD1
J: TRBJ2-7
CDR3: CASGQWDRGYEQYF
DNA: TGTGCCAGCGGGCAATGGGACAGGGGGTACGAGCAGTACTTC

size: few
V: TRBV11-1
D: -
J: TRBJ1-3
CDR3: CASSLVQASTIYF
DNA: TGTGCCAGCAGCCTAGTCCAGGCATCCACCATATATTTT

size: -
V: TRBV11-3
D: TRBD2
J: TRBJ2-5
CDR3: CASSLPGGAETQYF
DNA: TGTGCCAGCAGCTTACCGGGGGGGGCAGAGACCCAGTACTTC

size: -
V: TRBV19
D: -
J: TRBJ2-2
CDR3: CASRQTTGELFF
DNA: TGTGCCAGTAGGCAGACAACCGGGGAGCTGTTTTTT

size: -
V: TRBV7-2
D: -
J: TRBJ2-7
CDR3: CASSPGVGGTYEQYF
DNA: TGTGCCAGCAGCCCCGGAGTCGGGGGAACCTACGAGCAGTACTTC

size: -
V: TRBV5-4
D: -
J: TRBJ2-1
CDR3: CASSPTGLLTNEQFF
DNA: TGTGCCAGCAGCCCGACGGGACTCTTAACCAATGAGCAGTTCTTC